This is a list of T cell receptor beta chains from one sample in a study of human T cells and chemical hapten exposure. Using its own MiXCR run on the RACE reads, TCRdb lists one record per CDR3 protein. Here the sample spans roughly 45,000 distinct CDR3 sequences, less than 9.5% being singletons. This material consisted of whole blood, taken in connection with sensitization to the hapten diphenylcyclopropenone (DPC). The origin of the receptors is a woman aged 45 to 65 with alopecia areata. Some clones in this sample may be carry-over from other donors' samples. Each CDR3 is given with its conserved first and last residue. The D gene is left open where the match is weak. Size is stated for part of the rows, as once, few or many counts, or as a class when the clone is expanded.

>many|TRBD2|TRBJ2-7|TRBV5-1
CASSLGLAVTSYEQYF
TGCGCCAGCAGCTTGGGACTAGCGGTTACATCCTACGAGCAGTACTTC
>many|-|TRBJ1-5|TRBV7-6
CASSPAGHSNQPQHF
TGTGCCAGCAGCCCGGCGGGCCATAGCAATCAGCCCCAGCATTTT
>many|-|TRBJ1-6|TRBV28
CASSTWGFNSPLHF
TGTGCCAGCAGTACTTGGGGATTCAATTCACCCCTCCACTTT
>-|-|TRBJ2-3|TRBV7-8
CASSLAIMADTQYF
TGTGCCAGCAGCTTGGCGATTATGGCAGATACGCAGTATTTT
>many|-|TRBJ2-7|TRBV18
CASSPSSGEGYEQYF
TGTGCCAGCTCACCATCGTCAGGGGAGGGCTACGAGCAGTACTTC
>many|-|TRBJ2-7|TRBV18
CASAPGPSSYEQYF
TGTGCCAGCGCCCCGGGACCGTCCTCCTACGAGCAGTACTTC
>many|TRBD1|TRBJ1-5|TRBV20-1
CSAREPGGQPQHF
TGCAGTGCTAGAGAGCCAGGGGGTCAGCCCCAGCATTTT
>many|-|TRBJ1-5|TRBV20-1
CSAGGTQEQPQHF
TGCAGTGCTGGGGGGACACAGGAGCAGCCCCAGCATTTT
>many|-|TRBJ1-1|TRBV5-6
CASSLWQTNTEAFF
TGTGCCAGCAGCTTGTGGCAGACGAACACTGAAGCTTTCTTT
>many|-|TRBJ2-3|TRBV6-2/TRBV6-3
CASSYFVAGRDTQYF
TGTGCCAGCAGTTACTTCGTGGCGGGCAGAGATACGCAGTATTTT
>many|TRBD1|TRBJ2-1|TRBV14
CASSLNTGASYNEQFF
TGTGCCAGCAGCCTCAATACAGGGGCCTCCTACAATGAGCAGTTCTTC
>many|-|TRBJ1-1|TRBV14
CASSQSTRTEAFF
TGTGCCAGCAGCCAATCAACGCGAACTGAAGCTTTCTTT
>many|-|TRBJ1-1|TRBV11-2
CASSRVPGRFLNTEAFF
TGTGCCAGCAGCCGAGTCCCGGGACGGTTCTTGAACACTGAAGCTTTCTTT
>many|-|TRBJ2-7|TRBV7-2
CASSTKMGYIYEQYF
TGTGCCAGCAGCACCAAAATGGGATATATATACGAGCAGTACTTC
>many|TRBD2|TRBJ2-1|TRBV5-1
CASSLVAGNLEQFF
TGCGCCAGCAGCTTGGTAGCGGGAAATCTTGAGCAGTTCTTC
>-|-|TRBJ1-6|TRBV29-1
CSVDVGDRRLHF
TGCAGCGTTGACGTGGGGGATAGGCGCCTCCACTTT
>many|TRBD2|TRBJ2-1|TRBV19
CASSTGLAGWQFF
TGTGCCAGTAGTACAGGACTAGCAGGGTGGCAGTTCTTC
>-|TRBD1|TRBJ2-7|TRBV7-9
CASTAGQGTYEQYF
TGTGCCAGCACAGCGGGACAGGGCACCTACGAGCAGTACTTC
>many|TRBD2|TRBJ2-3|TRBV11-2
CASSSRSGDSTDTQYF
TGTGCCAGCAGCTCCCGTAGCGGGGATAGCACAGATACGCAGTATTTT
>few|TRBD1|TRBJ2-3|TRBV20-1
CNIRQGSDTQYF
TGCAACATAAGACAGGGTTCAGATACGCAGTATTTT
>many|-|TRBJ2-3|TRBV7-2
CASSVSGDTQYF
TGTGCCAGCAGCGTTAGCGGAGATACGCAGTATTTT
>many|TRBD1|TRBJ2-5|TRBV29-1
CSVWDRGLETQYF
TGCAGCGTGTGGGACAGGGGGCTTGAGACCCAGTACTTC
>few|-|TRBJ2-1|TRBV10-3
CAISYLGQGNEQFF
TGTGCCATCAGTTACCTAGGGCAAGGCAATGAGCAGTTCTTC
>-|TRBD2|TRBJ2-3|TRBV11-1
CASSSGLAGALTDTQYF
TGTGCCAGCAGCTCCGGACTAGCGGGAGCCCTCACAGATACGCAGTATTTT
>-|-|TRBJ2-7|TRBV29-1
CSVKSAEQYF
TGCAGCGTGAAGTCGGCCGAGCAGTACTTC
>few|TRBD1|TRBJ2-7|TRBV12-3/TRBV12-4
CASSSRRDRGSEQYF
TGTGCCAGCAGTTCTCGAAGGGACAGGGGATCCGAGCAGTACTTC
>many|-|TRBJ2-3|TRBV11-2
CASTKGNLGLAYTDTQYF
TGTGCCAGCACCAAGGGAAACCTGGGGCTAGCCTACACAGATACGCAGTATTTT
>few|-|TRBJ2-1|TRBV18
CASSPGTGNEQFF
TGTGCCAGCTCACCAGGGACGGGGAATGAGCAGTTCTTC
>-|TRBD1|TRBJ2-3|TRBV20-1
CSAEGQEAITDTQYF
TGCAGTGCGGAAGGACAGGAGGCAATCACAGATACGCAGTATTTT
>many|TRBD2|TRBJ2-1|TRBV20-1
CSATSRSGSSYNEQFF
TGCAGTGCTACGTCTCGTAGCGGGAGCTCCTACAATGAGCAGTTCTTC
>many|TRBD1|TRBJ1-1|TRBV6-5
CASRVSGQGHTEAFF
TGTGCCAGCAGAGTCTCGGGACAGGGCCACACTGAAGCTTTCTTT
>few|-|TRBJ2-1|TRBV29-1
CSVETSLAGAVYNEQFF
TGCAGCGTTGAGACATCGCTTGCGGGGGCCGTCTACAATGAGCAGTTCTTC
>many|-|TRBJ2-1|TRBV6-5
CASSYSGTRYNEQFF
TGTGCCAGCAGTTACTCCGGGACAAGATACAATGAGCAGTTCTTC
>many|-|TRBJ1-2|TRBV7-2
CASTSWQGTDFYTF
TGTGCCAGCACATCATGGCAGGGGACCGACTTCTACACCTTC
>many|TRBD2|TRBJ2-1|TRBV28
CASSFLAGGAYNEQFF
TGTGCCAGCAGTTTCTTAGCGGGAGGCGCTTACAATGAGCAGTTCTTC
>many|-|TRBJ1-3|TRBV12-2
CASRSTCRVKGTIYF
TGTGCAAGTCGCTCAACCTGCAGGGTTAAGGGCACCATATATTTT
>many|TRBD2|TRBJ2-1|TRBV11-2
CASSPWTSGRYNEQFF
TGTGCCAGCAGCCCCTGGACTAGCGGGAGATACAATGAGCAGTTCTTC
>many|TRBD1|TRBJ1-1|TRBV7-9
CASSFEPTGRTEAFF
TGTGCCAGCAGCTTCGAACCGACAGGGCGGACTGAAGCTTTCTTT
>many|TRBD1|TRBJ2-1|TRBV6-5
CASRLFGTGSNEQFF
TGTGCCAGCAGGTTATTCGGGACAGGGTCCAATGAGCAGTTCTTC
>medium-sized|TRBD2|TRBJ2-1|TRBV20-1
CSARKAGGPHNEQFF
TGCAGTGCTAGAAAAGCGGGAGGCCCTCACAATGAGCAGTTCTTC
>many|-|TRBJ2-4|TRBV12-2
CASRLDGRGVGAKNIQYF
TGTGCAAGTCGCTTAGACGGGAGGGGAGTCGGAGCCAAAAACATTCAGTACTTC
>many|-|TRBJ2-1|TRBV12-3/TRBV12-4
CASSNAGNEQFF
TGTGCCAGCAGTAACGCGGGCAATGAGCAGTTCTTC
>many|TRBD2|TRBJ2-1|TRBV5-1
CASSLALGSGSSNEQFF
TGCGCCAGCAGCTTGGCCCTCGGGAGCGGGAGCTCCAATGAGCAGTTCTTC
>few|-|TRBJ2-3|TRBV6-5
CASSYRQAADTQYF
TGTGCCAGCAGTTACCGGCAGGCCGCAGATACGCAGTATTTT
>few|TRBD1|TRBJ2-5|TRBV5-1
CASSTGQGRETQYF
TGCGCCAGCAGCACGGGACAGGGAAGAGAGACCCAGTACTTC
>many|TRBD1|TRBJ1-5|TRBV7-9
CASSLTTGDQPQHF
TGTGCCAGCAGCTTAACAACAGGGGATCAGCCCCAGCATTTT
>many|-|TRBJ2-1|TRBV7-7
CASSLGSPRSNEQFF
TGTGCCAGCAGCTTAGGGAGTCCCAGGTCCAATGAGCAGTTCTTC
>many|-|TRBJ1-5|TRBV20-1
CSARPGLNDQPQHF
TGCAGTGCAAGACCGGGCTTGAATGATCAGCCCCAGCATTTT
>many|TRBD2|TRBJ2-7|TRBV7-2
CASSLILAGNEQYF
TGTGCCAGCAGCTTAATACTAGCGGGAAACGAGCAGTACTTC